Listed here are 29 T cell receptor beta chains from one sample, sequenced in a study of cytomegalovirus exposure and HLA in healthy donors. PCR was performed using 60 Vbeta and 13 Jbeta primers. TCRdb keeps only in-frame clones here, not all; method: immunoSEQ multiplex PCR. This table has a few hundred thousand clones, 80% to 95% appearing once. The source material was PBMCs. All receptors come from a girl aged 2 to 10 in good health and CMV-seronegative.

The V and J genes are TRBV13 and TRBJ2-5, with no clear D. V was shortened by 0 bases and J by 2 bases, with 10 bases between the two germline ends. In germline, CDR1 is PRHDT, CDR2 FYEKMQ (reference sequence). The CDR3 length is 15 residues. This CDR3 is CASSLGWAPQETQYF. CDR3 bases: TGTGCCAGCAGCTTAGGATGGGCACCTCAAGAGACCCAGTACTTC. Full variable domain (remainder filled in from reference TRBV13 and TRBJ2-5): AAGVIQSPRHLIKEKRETATLKCYPIPRHDTVYWYQQGPGQDPQFLISFYEKMQSDKGSIPDRFSAQQFSDYHSELNMSSLELGDSALYFCASSLGWAPQETQYFGPGTRLLVL.

The V and J genes are TRBV7-8 and TRBJ2-7, with D perhaps TRBD1 (6 bases). Germline V gene lookup returns CDR1 SGHVS and CDR2 FQNEAQ. This CDR3 has 16 amino acids. Trimming left V 5 bases short and J 2 bases short, with 19 bases between. CDR3 DNA: TGTGCCAGCAGCCGGATGTTACAGGGAATGGCCTACGAGCAGTACTTC. Protein product: CASSRMLQGMAYEQYF.

The CDR3 sequence is CAISGTGTGMNTGELFF. CDR3 bases: TGTGCCATCAGTGGGACCGGGACAGGGATGAACACCGGGGAGCTGTTTTTT. The chain couples TRBV10-3 to TRBJ2-2; 9 bases match TRBD1. This CDR3 contains 17 residues. After removal of 4 bases from V and 1 base from J, the junction contained 7 bases not matched to a gene. Germline V CDR1 and CDR2: ENHRY, SYGVKD.

The chain has TRBV13 and TRBJ2-5; TRBD1 is a possible D gene (5 bases). This CDR3 is built from 14 residues. Between the trimmed V and J ends, which lost 5 bases and 1 base, there was a span of 11 bases. Germline values: CDR1 PRHDT, CDR2 FYEKMQ (reference sequence). DNA for the CDR3: TGTGCCAGCAGCAGAAGGACAAGCCAAGAGACCCAGTACTTC. This codes for CASSRRTSQETQYF.

V usage is TRBV5-8 and J usage is TRBJ1-2, with TRBD1 identical over 8 bases. CDR1 is SGHTS, CDR2 YDEGEE, per germline. The trim removed 5 bases at V and 4 bases at J, leaving 4 bases unmatched. CDR3 length: 13 amino acids. In DNA, the CDR3 is TGTGCCAGCAGACCCCAGGGGGCCTATGGCTACACCTTC. It yields the protein CASRPQGAYGYTF.

The CDR3 here is CSVSRVPGHVYEQYF. The CDR3 DNA sequence: TGCAGCGTTAGTAGAGTACCGGGACATGTCTACGAGCAGTACTTC. V and J are TRBV29-1 and TRBJ2-7, with D perhaps TRBD1 (6 bases). The CDR3 runs 15 residues. Trimming removed 5 bases from V and 3 bases from J, with 20 bases in between. CDR1 is SQVTM and CDR2 is ANQGSEA in the germline V gene.

Written as DNA, the CDR3 is TGTGCCAGCAGTGAAGCGGGAGGGCCAGATACGCAGTATTTT. This translates into CASSEAGGPDTQYF. The chain uses TRBV2 and TRBJ2-3, with TRBD2 matching over 7 bases. This CDR3 is 14 amino acids long. Germline V gene sequence: CDR1 SNHLY, CDR2 FYNNEI. The ends lost 0 bases at V and 4 bases at J; junction bases unmatched: 1.

The chain is built from TRBV13 and TRBJ2-7; 9 nucleotides agree with TRBD1. This CDR3 comprises 15 residues. With 5 bases clipped from V and 0 bases from J, the junction kept 5 bases outside the gene matches. Germline V gives CDR1 PRHDT, CDR2 FYEKMQ (reference sequence). The CDR3 nucleotides are TGTGCCAGCAGCAGCGGGACAGGGAGCTCCTACGAGCAGTACTTC. This sequence encodes CASSSGTGSSYEQYF.

The chain has TRBV10-3 and TRBJ2-7; possibly TRBD1 for D (7 bases). This CDR3 comprises 15 residues. Germline CDR1 and CDR2: ENHRY and SYGVKD. The ends were cut back, 4 bases at V and 0 bases at J, with 13 bases in the middle. For the CDR3, the DNA is TGTGCCATCAGTGGGAGGGACAGCCCCTCCTACGAGCAGTACTTC. Its protein is CAISGRDSPSYEQYF.

The chain recombines TRBV6-5 with TRBJ1-1; D is unclear. The CDR3 covers 11 residues. V was trimmed by 7 bases and J by 4 bases, leaving 7 bases between them. Germline CDR1 reads MNHEY; CDR2 reads SVGAGI. The CDR3 is CASKFFTEAFF. DNA for the CDR3: TGTGCCAGCAAATTCTTCACTGAAGCTTTCTTT.

In DNA, the CDR3 is TGTGCCAGCAGCGTGACTACAGGGTATGGCTACACCTTC. This translates into CASSVTTGYGYTF. The chain carries TRBV9 and TRBJ1-2, with D perhaps TRBD1 (6 bases). The CDR3 is made up of 13 amino acids. Germline V gene lookup returns CDR1 SGDLS and CDR2 YYNGEE. V lost 2 bases to trimming and J lost 5 bases, with 10 bases between them.

V is TRBV1 and J is TRBJ2-3; the D call TRBD2 from the table was never checked on the DNA. TRBV1 is assigned pseudogene status. There are 16 residues in the CDR3. The CDR3 sequence is CTSSQECGITTDTQYF. The CDR3 DNA reads as TGCACCAGCAGCCAAGAATGCGGGATAACAACAGATACGCAGTATTTT.

The chain couples TRBV29-1 to TRBJ1-4; D unresolved. Trimming took 1 base from V and 8 from J, leaving 8 bases between them. This CDR3 has 12 amino acids. CDR1 is SQVTM, CDR2 ANQGSEA, per germline. The CDR3: CSVEVELEKLFF. The CDR3 nucleotides are TGCAGCGTTGAAGTCGAGCTAGAAAAACTGTTTTTT.

This chain connects TRBV28 to TRBJ1-2; 10 bases are a match to TRBD1. After removal of 5 bases from V and 4 bases from J, the junction contained 10 bases not matched to a gene. This CDR3 has 16 residues. Germline CDR1 and CDR2: MDHEN and SYDVKM. CDR3 protein: CASSPLGQGEGYGYTF. As DNA, the CDR3 is TGTGCCAGCAGTCCCCTTGGACAGGGGGAAGGCTATGGCTACACCTTC.

The genes are TRBV5-6 and TRBJ2-7, with TRBD1 identical over 7 bases. The J segment lost 7 bases and the V segment lost 6 bases, leaving 7 bases of the junction unmatched. This CDR3 region has 12 residues. Germline CDR1 SGHDT, CDR2 YYEEEE. The CDR3 DNA is TGTGCCAGCAAACAGGGGCCTGGGGAGCAGTACTTC. Encoded protein: CASKQGPGEQYF.

Written as DNA, the CDR3 is TGCGCCAGCAGTCAACAAAATAGCTCCGGAGAGAACACTGAAGCTTTCTTT. This sequence encodes CASSQQNSSGENTEAFF. V is TRBV23-1 and J is TRBJ1-1, with no clear D. TRBV23-1 is treated as an ORF (open reading frame) with a function not yet certain. The CDR3 length is 17 residues. Trimming left V 2 bases short and J 1 base short, with 17 bases between.

This chain connects TRBV5-6 to TRBJ2-1, with D perhaps matching TRBD2 (6 bases). Germline V gene data show CDR1 as SGHDT and CDR2 as YYEEEE. Trimming shortened V by 4 bases and J by 7 bases, and 27 bases separated the two germline ends. This CDR3 is built from 18 residues. The CDR3, as DNA: TGTGCCAGCAGCGTCGATGTCTTCCGGGACTCACTAACTAATGAGCAGTTCTTC. It encodes CASSVDVFRDSLTNEQFF. The variable domain in full, completed from reference TRBV5-6 and TRBJ2-1, reads DAGVTQSPTHLIKTRGQQVTLRCSPKSGHDTVSWYQQALGQGPQFIFQYYEEEERQRGNFPDRFSGHQFPNYSSELNVNALLLGDSALYLCASSVDVFRDSLTNEQFFGPGTRLTVL.

The chain recombines TRBV19 with TRBJ2-7; TRBD1 matches 7 bases. CDR1 and CDR2 (germline): LNHDA, SQIVND (reference sequence). The V gene end was trimmed by 6 bases and the J gene end by 2 bases; junction bases not matched to a gene: 7. The CDR3 is 14 amino acids. The CDR3 here is CASRQQGDPYEQYF. CDR3 nucleotides: TGTGCCAGTAGACAGCAGGGGGACCCCTACGAGCAGTACTTC.

The rearrangement uses TRBV30 and TRBJ1-3; tentative D call: TRBD1 (5 bases). V lost 1 base and J 3 bases, leaving 10 bases between the germline ends. The CDR3 loop spans 14 amino acids. The V gene's germline CDR1 is GTSNPN and CDR2 SVGIG (reference sequence). The CDR3 protein is CAWSDRLDGNTIYF. In nucleotides, the CDR3 is TGTGCCTGGAGTGACAGGCTGGATGGAAACACCATATATTTT.

In this sample, this clone turned up once. The gene calls are TRBV7-2 and TRBJ2-3; the match to TRBD2 covers 8 bases. Germline V gene lookup returns CDR1 SGHTA and CDR2 FQGNSA. The V segment lost 5 bases and the J segment 3 bases; nucleotides outside the gene matches: 13. CDR3 length equals 17 residues. CDR3 amino acids: CASSPWVSGGWTDTQYF. DNA of the CDR3: TGTGCCAGCAGCCCTTGGGTGAGCGGGGGATGGACAGATACGCAGTATTTT.

This rearrangement joins TRBV10-1 to TRBJ1-1, with TRBD1 identical over 8 bases. The CDR3 is made up of 16 amino acids. Germline V lookup: CDR1 WNHNN, CDR2 SYGVQD (reference sequence). Trimming at V came to 6 bases and at J to 0 bases, leaving 9 bases not matched to a gene. CDR3 nucleotide sequence: TGCGCCAGCAGACAACCCCAGGGGGCAATGAACACTGAAGCTTTCTTT. As protein: CASRQPQGAMNTEAFF.

This clone was picked up one time. The V gene is TRBV27, the J gene TRBJ2-1, with a weak D call TRBD2 (6 bases). CDR1 is MNHEY, CDR2 SMNVEV, per germline (reference sequence). This CDR3 contains 15 residues. Trimming took off 4 bases at V and 10 bases at J, with 20 bases between the two ends. The CDR3 region is CASSYRDLGLGEQFF. In DNA, the CDR3 is TGTGCCAGCAGTTATAGGGACTTGGGTCTGGGGGAGCAGTTCTTC.

The V gene is TRBV10-3, the J gene TRBJ2-1, with 8 bases that match TRBD2. CDR1 is ENHRY, CDR2 SYGVKD, per germline. The CDR3 sequence is 12 residues long. V lost 10 bases to trimming and J lost 11 bases; unmatched junction nucleotides: 10. The CDR3: CATRTSGAKQFF. The CDR3 coding sequence is TGTGCCACTCGTACTAGCGGAGCCAAGCAGTTCTTC.

The rearrangement joins TRBV29-1 to TRBJ2-3; 7 nucleotides agree with TRBD2. The V and J ends lost 0 bases and 6 bases, in that order; junction bases with no gene match: 12. The CDR3 loop spans 16 amino acids. The germline CDR1 and CDR2 sequences are SQVTM and ANQGSEA. CDR3 sequence: CSVEDRGWTSLDTQYF. The CDR3 coding sequence is TGCAGCGTTGAAGATCGGGGATGGACTAGTTTGGATACGCAGTATTTT.

This clone was found a few times. The chain combines TRBV19 with TRBJ2-7; the D gene is possibly TRBD1 (6 bases). Germline loops: CDR1 LNHDA, CDR2 SQIVND (reference sequence). The CDR3 sequence is 14 residues long. V gave up 5 bases and J gave up 0 bases, with 11 bases separating them. CDR3 protein: CASSRDILSYEQYF. CDR3 in DNA: TGTGCCAGTAGTCGGGACATTCTCTCCTACGAGCAGTACTTC.

The genes are TRBV5-8 and TRBJ1-5; no clear D. Trimming removed 0 bases at V and 2 bases at J, with 6 bases between. The CDR3 is made up of 14 amino acids. CDR1 is SGHTS, CDR2 YDEGEE, per germline. CDR3 bases: TGTGCCAGCAGCTTGGCACAGCGCAATCAGCCCCAGCATTTT. Translation gives CASSLAQRNQPQHF.

This chain's CDR3 is CAVGRETNQPQHF. The CDR3 nucleotides read TGTGCGGTTGGCCGGGAGACCAATCAGCCCCAGCATTTT. The chain recombines TRBV7-2 with TRBJ1-5; unclear D gene. The germline V gene encodes CDR1 SGHTA and CDR2 FQGNSA. The CDR3 runs to 13 residues.

This clone was seen only once. The V gene is TRBV6-5, the J gene TRBJ2-1, with 10 bases identical to TRBD2. V lost 6 bases and J lost 2; bases outside the gene matches: 4. In germline, CDR1 is MNHEY, CDR2 SVGAGI. This CDR3 is built from 15 residues. CDR3 in DNA: TGTGCCAGCAGCATTCTAGCGGGAGCCTACAATGAGCAGTTCTTC. Its translation is CASSILAGAYNEQFF.

The chain employs TRBV10-3 and TRBJ2-3; D not certain. Trimming cost V 3 bases and J 2 bases, with 9 bases left between them. Germline V lookup: CDR1 ENHRY, CDR2 SYGVKD. The CDR3 is 14 residues long. The CDR3 protein is CAISELLFTDTQYF. As DNA, the CDR3 is TGTGCCATCAGTGAACTGCTTTTCACAGATACGCAGTATTTT.